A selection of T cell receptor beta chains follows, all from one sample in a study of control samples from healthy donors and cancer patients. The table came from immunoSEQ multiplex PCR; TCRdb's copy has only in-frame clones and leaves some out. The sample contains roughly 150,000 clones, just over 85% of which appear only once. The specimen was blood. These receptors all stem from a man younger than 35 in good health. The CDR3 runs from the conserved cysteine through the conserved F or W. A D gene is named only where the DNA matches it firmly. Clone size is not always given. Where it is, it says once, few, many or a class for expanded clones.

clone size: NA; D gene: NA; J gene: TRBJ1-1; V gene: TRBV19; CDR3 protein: CASSTSSNTEAFF; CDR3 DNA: TGTGCCAGTAGTACCTCAAGCAACACTGAAGCTTTCTTT
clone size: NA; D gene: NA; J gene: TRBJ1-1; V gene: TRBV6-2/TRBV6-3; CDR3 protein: CASSYRGYRAFF; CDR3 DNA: TGTGCCAGCAGTTACCGAGGGTACAGAGCTTTCTTT
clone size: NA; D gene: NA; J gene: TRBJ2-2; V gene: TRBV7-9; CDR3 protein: CASSPYRDPNTGELFF; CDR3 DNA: TGTGCCAGCAGCCCCTACCGGGACCCAAACACCGGGGAGCTGTTTTTT
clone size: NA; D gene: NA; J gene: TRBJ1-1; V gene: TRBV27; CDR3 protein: CASSSGMNTEAFF; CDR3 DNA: TGTGCCAGCAGTTCCGGGATGAACACTGAAGCTTTCTTT
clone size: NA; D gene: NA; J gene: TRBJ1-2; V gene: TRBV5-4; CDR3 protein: CASSPGNLGGYTF; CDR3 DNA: TGTGCCAGCAGCCCGGGGAATCTCGGGGGCTACACCTTC
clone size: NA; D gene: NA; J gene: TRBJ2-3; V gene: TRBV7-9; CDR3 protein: CASRPRPKGGNTQYF; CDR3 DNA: TGTGCCAGCAGGCCAAGGCCAAAAGGAGGGAATACGCAGTATTTT
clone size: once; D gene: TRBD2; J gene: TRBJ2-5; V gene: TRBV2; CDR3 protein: CASSETAGRTQYF; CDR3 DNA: TGTGCCAGCAGTGAAACAGCGGGGCGGACCCAGTACTTC
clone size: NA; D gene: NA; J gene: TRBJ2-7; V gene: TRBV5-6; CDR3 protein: CASSLWPGLGSYEQYF; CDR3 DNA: TGTGCCAGCAGCTTGTGGCCGGGTTTGGGCTCCTACGAGCAGTACTTC
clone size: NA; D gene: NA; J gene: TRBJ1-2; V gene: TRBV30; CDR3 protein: CACVHPGPGYGYTF; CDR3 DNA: TGTGCCTGCGTACATCCGGGACCCGGCTATGGCTACACCTTC
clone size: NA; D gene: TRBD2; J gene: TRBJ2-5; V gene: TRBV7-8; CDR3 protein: CASSLTRGGAAGETQYF; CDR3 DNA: TGTGCCAGCAGCTTAACCCGGGGGGGTGCGGCGGGAGAGACCCAGTACTTC
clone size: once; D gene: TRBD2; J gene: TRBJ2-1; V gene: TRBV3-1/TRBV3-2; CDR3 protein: CASTHSSGVNEQFF; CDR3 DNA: TGTGCCAGCACCCACTCTAGCGGGGTCAATGAGCAGTTCTTC
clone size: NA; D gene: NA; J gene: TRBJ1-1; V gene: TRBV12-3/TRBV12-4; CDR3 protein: CASSSQGNTEAFF; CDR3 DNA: TGTGCCAGCAGTTCGCAGGGTAACACTGAAGCTTTCTTT
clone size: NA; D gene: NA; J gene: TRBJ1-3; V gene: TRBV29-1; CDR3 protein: CSAGLPGDTIYF; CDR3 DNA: TGCAGCGCCGGACTCCCAGGGGACACCATATATTTT
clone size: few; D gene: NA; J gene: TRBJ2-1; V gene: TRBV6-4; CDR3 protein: CASSGGGAYNEQFF; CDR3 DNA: TGTGCCAGCAGTGGAGGGGGGGCTTACAATGAGCAGTTCTTC
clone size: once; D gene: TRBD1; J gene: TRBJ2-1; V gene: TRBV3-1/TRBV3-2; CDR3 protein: CASSRISGTGGNEQFF; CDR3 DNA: TGTGCCAGCAGCCGAATCTCCGGGACAGGGGGTAATGAGCAGTTCTTC
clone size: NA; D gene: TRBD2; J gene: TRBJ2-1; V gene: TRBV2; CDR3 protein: CASSEAHRASGNEQFF; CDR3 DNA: TGTGCCAGCAGTGAAGCGCACAGGGCTAGCGGGAATGAGCAGTTCTTC
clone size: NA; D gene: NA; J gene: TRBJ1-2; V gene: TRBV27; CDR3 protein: CASSFAGANGYTF; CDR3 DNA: TGTGCCAGCAGTTTCGCAGGGGCAAATGGCTACACCTTC